Below, 5 T cell receptor beta chains from the same sample are listed, as sequenced in a study of T cell clonotyping in hematopoietic cell transplantation. Indicated time point: recipient sample about 28 days before transplant, after cytoreduction. This table comes from immunoSEQ multiplex PCR, and its TCRdb copy is limited to in-frame clones, with some not included. The sample lists more than 25,000 clones, 60% to 75% occurring once. This specimen was peripheral blood mononuclear cells, taken before stem cell transplant. The origin of the receptors is a man aged 50 to 60 with myelodysplastic syndrome. Some clones in this sample may be carry-over from other donors' samples.

V usage is TRBV7-8 and J usage is TRBJ1-1; no definite D call. V was trimmed by 1 base and J by 0 bases, leaving 6 bases between them. This CDR3 is built from 14 residues. CDR1 is SGHVS and CDR2 is FQNEAQ in the germline V gene. The chain's CDR3 is CASSLDWLNTEAFF. The CDR3 DNA reads TGTGCCAGCAGCTTAGATTGGTTGAACACTGAAGCTTTCTTT.

The chain joins TRBV25-1 to TRBJ1-1, with 8 bases lining up with TRBD1. The germline V gene encodes CDR1 MGHDK and CDR2 SYGVNS. V lost 2 bases to trimming and J lost 5 bases; unmatched junction nucleotides: 7. The CDR3 contains 15 residues. The CDR3 here is CASSELGQGGTEAFF. In DNA form, the CDR3 reads TGTGCCAGCAGTGAACTAGGACAGGGAGGGACTGAAGCTTTCTTT.

V and J are TRBV5-1 and TRBJ2-1, with TRBD2 identical over 10 bases. Per the germline V gene, CDR1 is SGHRS and CDR2 is YFSETQ. The CDR3 has 15 amino acids. With 4 bases clipped from V and 7 bases from J, the junction kept 8 bases outside the gene matches. CDR3 nucleotides: TGCGCCAGCAGCAGAATAGCGGGAGGCTTTAATGAGCAGTTCTTC. It is translated as CASSRIAGGFNEQFF.

The rearrangement joins TRBV6-5 to TRBJ1-6, with TRBD1 identical over 8 bases. Trimming took 5 bases from V and 8 from J; bases not matched to a gene: 8. Germline V lookup: CDR1 MNHEY, CDR2 SVGAGI. The CDR3 runs 15 residues. The CDR3 coding sequence is TGTGCCAGCAGTCGATCCTCGGACAGGGATTCACCCCTCCACTTT. Its translation is CASSRSSDRDSPLHF.

The chain is built from TRBV19 and TRBJ1-1; D possibly corresponds to TRBD1 (5 bases). The V end was cut by 3 bases, the J end by 9 bases, with 11 bases between. The germline V gene has CDR1 LNHDA and CDR2 SQIVND (reference sequence). The CDR3 has 12 amino acids. The DNA for the CDR3 is TGTGCCAGTAGTATGGGGCACCATAAAGCTTTCTTT. Protein sequence: CASSMGHHKAFF.